This T cell receptor (beta chain) was identified in a study of shared clonotypes between healthy human individuals. Germline loops: CDR1 SGHTA, CDR2 FQGTGA. This CDR3 spans 16 amino acids. V gave up 2 bases and J gave up 3 bases, with 16 bases separating them. The protocol was immunoSEQ multiplex PCR, while the TCRdb copy is restricted to in-frame clones and leaves out a portion. The sample shows about 2.3 million clones, around 90% of them seen only once. The genes are TRBV7-3 and TRBJ2-5; possibly TRBD1 or TRBD2 for D (6 bases each). The sample consisted of naive CD4+ T cells from PBMCs. This sample's subset: CD45RA+ positively selected. The TCR originated in a man younger than 30 in good health. Some clones in this sample may be carry-over from other donors' samples. CDR3 sequence reads: CASSLGGGNIEETQYF. In DNA form, the CDR3 reads TGTGCCAGCAGCTTAGGAGGGGGGAATATTGAAGAGACCCAGTACTTC.